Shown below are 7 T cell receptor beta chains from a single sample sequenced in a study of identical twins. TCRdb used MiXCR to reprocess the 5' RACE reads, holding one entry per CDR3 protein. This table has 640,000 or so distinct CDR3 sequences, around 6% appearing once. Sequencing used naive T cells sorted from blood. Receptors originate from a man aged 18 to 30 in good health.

The CDR3 sequence: CAFVNSRGPEQFF. In DNA form, the CDR3 reads TGTGCCTTTGTGAACTCCAGAGGTCCTGAGCAGTTCTTC. The chain uses TRBV2 and TRBJ2-1, with D unclear. Germline values: CDR1 SNHLY, CDR2 FYNNEI. There are 13 residues in the CDR3. Trimming pared 11 bases from V and 9 bases from J, leaving 20 bases between.

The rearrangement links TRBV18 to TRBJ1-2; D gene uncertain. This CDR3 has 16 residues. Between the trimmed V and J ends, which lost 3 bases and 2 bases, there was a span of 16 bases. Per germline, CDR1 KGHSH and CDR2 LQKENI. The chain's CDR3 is CASSPPLGSDNYGYTF. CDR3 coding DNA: TGTGCCAGCTCACCCCCCTTAGGGTCAGACAACTATGGCTACACCTTC.

This CDR3 reads CASSYRILAGGAQFF. Written as DNA, the CDR3 is TGTGCCAGCAGTTACCGTATACTAGCGGGAGGAGCGCAGTTCTTC. The V gene is TRBV6-5, the J gene TRBJ2-1, with 12 bases that match TRBD2. Trimming cost V 2 bases and J 12 bases; bases outside gene matches: 8. The CDR3 runs to 15 residues. Germline loops: CDR1 MNHEY, CDR2 SVGAGI.

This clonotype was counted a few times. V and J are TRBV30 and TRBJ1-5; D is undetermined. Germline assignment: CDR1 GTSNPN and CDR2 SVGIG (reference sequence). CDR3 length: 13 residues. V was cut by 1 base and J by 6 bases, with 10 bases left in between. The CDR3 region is CAWSAGTSQPQHF. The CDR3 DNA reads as TGTGCCTGGAGTGCAGGAACGAGTCAGCCCCAGCATTTT.

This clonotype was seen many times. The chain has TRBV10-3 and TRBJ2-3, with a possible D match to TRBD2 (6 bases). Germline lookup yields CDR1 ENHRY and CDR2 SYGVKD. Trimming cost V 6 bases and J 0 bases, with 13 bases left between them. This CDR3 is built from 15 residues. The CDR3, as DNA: TGTGCCATCAGGGCTAGCGTAGCTAGCACAGATACGCAGTATTTT. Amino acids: CAIRASVASTDTQYF.

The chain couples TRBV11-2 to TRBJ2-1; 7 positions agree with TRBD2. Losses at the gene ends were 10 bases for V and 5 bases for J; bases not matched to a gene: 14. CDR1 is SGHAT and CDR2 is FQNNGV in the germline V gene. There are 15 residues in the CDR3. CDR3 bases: TGTGCCACCGCCTATTGGGAGGGCCAGAACAATGAGCAGTTCTTC. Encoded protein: CATAYWEGQNNEQFF. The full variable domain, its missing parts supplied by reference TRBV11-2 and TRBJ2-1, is EAGVAQSPRYKIIEKRQSVAFWCNPISGHATLYWYQQILGQGPKLLIQFQNNGVVDDSQLPKDRFSAERLKGVDSTLKIQPAKLEDSAVYLCATAYWEGQNNEQFFGPGTRLTVL.

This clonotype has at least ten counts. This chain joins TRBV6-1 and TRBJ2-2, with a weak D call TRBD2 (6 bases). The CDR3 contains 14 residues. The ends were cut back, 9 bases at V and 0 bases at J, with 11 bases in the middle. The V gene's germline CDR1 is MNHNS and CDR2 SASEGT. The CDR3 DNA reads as TGTGCCAGTCGCCTAGCGACGAACACCGGGGAGCTGTTTTTT. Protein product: CASRLATNTGELFF.